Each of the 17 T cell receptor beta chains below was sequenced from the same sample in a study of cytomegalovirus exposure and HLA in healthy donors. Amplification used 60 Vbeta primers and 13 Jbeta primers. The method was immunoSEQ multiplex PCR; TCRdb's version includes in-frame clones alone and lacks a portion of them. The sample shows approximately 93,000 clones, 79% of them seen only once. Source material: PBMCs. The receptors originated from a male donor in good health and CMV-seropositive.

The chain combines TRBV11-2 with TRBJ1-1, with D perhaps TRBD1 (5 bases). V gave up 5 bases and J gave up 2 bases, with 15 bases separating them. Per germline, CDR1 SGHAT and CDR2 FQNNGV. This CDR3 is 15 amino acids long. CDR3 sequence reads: CASSPHPQGNTEAFF. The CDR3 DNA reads TGTGCCAGCAGCCCACACCCTCAGGGTAACACTGAAGCTTTCTTT.

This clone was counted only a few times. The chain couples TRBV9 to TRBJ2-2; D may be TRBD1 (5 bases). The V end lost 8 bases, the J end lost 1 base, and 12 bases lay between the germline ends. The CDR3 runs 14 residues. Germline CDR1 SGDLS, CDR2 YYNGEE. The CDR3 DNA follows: TGTGCCAGTCGCCGACAGCAGAACACCGGGGAGCTGTTTTTT. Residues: CASRRQQNTGELFF. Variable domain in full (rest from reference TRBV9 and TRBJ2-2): DSGVTQTPKHLITATGQRVTLRCSPRSGDLSVYWYQQSLDQGLQFLIQYYNGEERAKGNILERFSAQQFPDLHSELNLSSLELGDSALYFCASRRQQNTGELFFGEGSRLTVL.

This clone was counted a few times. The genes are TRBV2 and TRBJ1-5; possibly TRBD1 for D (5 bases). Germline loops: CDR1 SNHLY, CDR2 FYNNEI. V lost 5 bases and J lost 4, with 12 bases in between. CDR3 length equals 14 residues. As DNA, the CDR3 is TGTGCCAGCAGTTGGGGCGGAGGGAATCAGCCCCAGCATTTT. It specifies CASSWGGGNQPQHF.

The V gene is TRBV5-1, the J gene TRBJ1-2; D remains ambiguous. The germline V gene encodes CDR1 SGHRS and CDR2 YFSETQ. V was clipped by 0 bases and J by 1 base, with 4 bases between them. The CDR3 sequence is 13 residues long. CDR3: CASSLANNYGYTF. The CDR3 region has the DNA TGCGCCAGCAGCTTGGCTAATAACTATGGCTACACCTTC.

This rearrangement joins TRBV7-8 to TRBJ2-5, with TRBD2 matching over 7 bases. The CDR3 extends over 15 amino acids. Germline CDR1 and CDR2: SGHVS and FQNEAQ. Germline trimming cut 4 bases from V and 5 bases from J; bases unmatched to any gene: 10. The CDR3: CASSSIAGDAETQYF. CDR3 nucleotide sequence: TGTGCCAGCAGCTCAATTGCGGGGGACGCGGAGACCCAGTACTTC. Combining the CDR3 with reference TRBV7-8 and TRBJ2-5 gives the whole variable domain GAGVSQSPRYKVAKRGQDVALRCDPISGHVSLFWYQQALGQGPEFLTYFQNEAQLDKSGLPSDRFFAERPEGSVSTLKIQRTQQEDSAVYLCASSSIAGDAETQYFGPGTRLLVL.

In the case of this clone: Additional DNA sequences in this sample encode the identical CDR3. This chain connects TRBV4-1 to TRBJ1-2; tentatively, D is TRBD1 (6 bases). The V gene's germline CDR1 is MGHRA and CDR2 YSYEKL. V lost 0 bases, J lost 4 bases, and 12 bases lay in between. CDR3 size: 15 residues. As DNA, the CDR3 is TGCGCCAGCAGCCAAGATCCAGGGGTGGGCTATGGCTACACCTTC. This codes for CASSQDPGVGYGYTF.

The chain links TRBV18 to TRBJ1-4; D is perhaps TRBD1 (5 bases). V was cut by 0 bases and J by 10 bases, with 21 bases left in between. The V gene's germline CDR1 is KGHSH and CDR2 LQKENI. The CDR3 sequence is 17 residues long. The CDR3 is CASSPPGGAATIGKLFF. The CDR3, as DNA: TGTGCCAGCTCACCACCGGGAGGGGCCGCAACTATAGGAAAACTGTTTTTT.

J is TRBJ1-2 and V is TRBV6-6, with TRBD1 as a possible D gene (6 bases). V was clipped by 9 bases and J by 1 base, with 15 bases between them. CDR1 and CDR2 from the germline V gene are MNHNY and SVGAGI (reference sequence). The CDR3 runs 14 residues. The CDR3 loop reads CASSRGTYNYGYTF. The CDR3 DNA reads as TGTGCCAGTTCTCGTGGGACATATAACTATGGCTACACCTTC.

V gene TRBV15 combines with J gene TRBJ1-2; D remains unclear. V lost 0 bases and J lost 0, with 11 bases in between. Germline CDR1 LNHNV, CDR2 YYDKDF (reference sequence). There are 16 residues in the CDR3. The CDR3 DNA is TGTGCCACCAGCAGAGATCAAGCAACAGCTAACTATGGCTACACCTTC. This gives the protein CATSRDQATANYGYTF.

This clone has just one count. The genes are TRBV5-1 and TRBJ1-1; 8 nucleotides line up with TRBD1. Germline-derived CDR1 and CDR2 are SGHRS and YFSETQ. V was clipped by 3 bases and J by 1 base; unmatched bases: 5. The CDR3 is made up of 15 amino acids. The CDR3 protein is CASSWMDRENTEAFF. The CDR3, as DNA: TGCGCCAGCAGCTGGATGGACAGGGAGAACACTGAAGCTTTCTTT.

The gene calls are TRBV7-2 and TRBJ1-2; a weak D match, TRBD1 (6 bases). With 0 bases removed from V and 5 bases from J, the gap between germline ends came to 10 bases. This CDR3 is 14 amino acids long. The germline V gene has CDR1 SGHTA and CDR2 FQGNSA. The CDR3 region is CASSLARQGYGYTF. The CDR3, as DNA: TGTGCCAGCAGCTTAGCGCGGCAGGGGTATGGCTACACCTTC.

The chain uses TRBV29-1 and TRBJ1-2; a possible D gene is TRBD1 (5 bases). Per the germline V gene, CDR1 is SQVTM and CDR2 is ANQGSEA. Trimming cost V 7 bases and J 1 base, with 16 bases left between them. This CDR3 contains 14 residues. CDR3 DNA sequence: TGCAGCGCCGGGCAGGGTTATCTTAACTATGGCTACACCTTC. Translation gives CSAGQGYLNYGYTF.

This chain's CDR3 is CASSDEYRAGYTF. As DNA, the CDR3 is TGTGCCAGCAGCGACGAGTACAGGGCTGGCTACACCTTC. The genes are TRBV5-4 and TRBJ1-2, with D perhaps matching TRBD1 (6 bases). V shed 4 bases and J shed 7 bases, with 14 bases lying between them. Germline V gives CDR1 SGHNT, CDR2 YYREEE (reference sequence). The CDR3 loop spans 13 amino acids.

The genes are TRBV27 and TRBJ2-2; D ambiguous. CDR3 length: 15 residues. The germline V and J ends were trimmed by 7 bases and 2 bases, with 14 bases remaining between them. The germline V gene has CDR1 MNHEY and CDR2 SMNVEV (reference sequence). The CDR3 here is CASTSRSSNTGELFF. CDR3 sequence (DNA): TGTGCCAGCACCTCTCGCTCCAGTAACACCGGGGAGCTGTTTTTT.

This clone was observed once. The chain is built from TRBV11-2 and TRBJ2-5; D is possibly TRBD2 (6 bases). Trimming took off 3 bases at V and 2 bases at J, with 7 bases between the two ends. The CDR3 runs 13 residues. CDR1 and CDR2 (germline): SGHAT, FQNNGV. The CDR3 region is CASSFSGQETQYF. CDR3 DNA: TGTGCCAGCAGCTTTAGCGGACAAGAGACCCAGTACTTC.

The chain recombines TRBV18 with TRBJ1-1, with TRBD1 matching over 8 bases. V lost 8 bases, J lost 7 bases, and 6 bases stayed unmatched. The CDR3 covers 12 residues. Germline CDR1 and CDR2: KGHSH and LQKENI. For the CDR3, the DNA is TGTGCCAGCGGCAGACAGGGGAGTGAAGCTTTCTTT. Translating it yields CASGRQGSEAFF.

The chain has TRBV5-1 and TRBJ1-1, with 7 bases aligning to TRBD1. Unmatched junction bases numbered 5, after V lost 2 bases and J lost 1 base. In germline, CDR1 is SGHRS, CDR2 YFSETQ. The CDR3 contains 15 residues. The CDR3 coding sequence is TGCGCCAGCAGCTTTGACAGGGCCAGGAACACTGAAGCTTTCTTT. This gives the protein CASSFDRARNTEAFF. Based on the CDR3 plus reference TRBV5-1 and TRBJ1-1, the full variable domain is KAGVTQTPRYLIKTRGQQVTLSCSPISGHRSVSWYQQTPGQGLQFLFEYFSETQRNKGNFPGRFSGRQFSNSRSEMNVSTLELGDSALYLCASSFDRARNTEAFFGQGTRLTVV.